This T cell receptor beta chain was sequenced during a study of shared clonotypes between healthy human individuals. Germline V CDR1 and CDR2: SGHRS, YFSETQ. Trimming stripped 4 bases from V and 2 bases from J, with 18 bases between. The CDR3 contains 16 residues. Sequenced by immunoSEQ multiplex PCR; TCRdb stores in-frame clones only, minus some. The table includes 850,000 to 1,200,000 clones, about three quarters detected once. Both subsets, CD45RA+ naive and CD45RA-negative memory, were split from the CD4+ cells. The study's findings and limits: Investigators expected sequencing depth to affect clonotype sharing among donors. Sharing across four donors was highest in naive CD4 (around 5%) and lowest in memory CD8 (roughly 0.4%). Exclusively blood specimens were collected; tissue repertoires likely differ.

In the case of this clone: The target antigen is unknown.

This clonotype originated in a man between 18 and 29 years old in good health. The rearrangement links TRBV5-1 to TRBJ1-1; D gene unclear. Sample: memory CD4+ T cells sorted from blood. Subset described: CD45RA-negative fraction. CDR3 DNA: TGCGCCAGCAGCCGAACGGGTTCTGATTTCAACACTGAAGCTTTCTTT. Its protein is CASSRTGSDFNTEAFF.